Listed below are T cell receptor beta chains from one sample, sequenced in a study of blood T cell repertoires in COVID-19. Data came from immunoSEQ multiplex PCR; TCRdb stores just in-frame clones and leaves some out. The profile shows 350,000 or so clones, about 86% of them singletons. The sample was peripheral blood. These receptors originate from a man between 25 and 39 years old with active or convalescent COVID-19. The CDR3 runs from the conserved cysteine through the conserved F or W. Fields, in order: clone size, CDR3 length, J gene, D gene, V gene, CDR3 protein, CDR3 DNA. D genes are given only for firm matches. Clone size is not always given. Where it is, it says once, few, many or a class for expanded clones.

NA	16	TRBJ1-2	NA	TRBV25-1	CASSDYIGSDRSGYTF	TGTGCCAGCAGTGATTATATTGGCAGCGACAGGAGCGGCTACACCTTC
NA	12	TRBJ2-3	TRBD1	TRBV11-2	CASSSDRDTQYF	TGTGCCAGCAGCTCGGACAGGGATACGCAGTATTTT
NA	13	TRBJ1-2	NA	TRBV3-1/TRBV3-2	CASSQTSARGYTF	TGTGCCAGCAGCCAAACCAGCGCGAGGGGCTACACCTTC
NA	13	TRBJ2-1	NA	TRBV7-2	CASSLGGLNEQFF	TGTGCCAGCAGCTTAGGGGGACTCAATGAGCAGTTCTTC
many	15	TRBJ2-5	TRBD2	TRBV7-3	CASSGSGSWGETQYF	TGTGCCAGCAGCGGTAGCGGGAGCTGGGGGGAGACCCAGTACTTC
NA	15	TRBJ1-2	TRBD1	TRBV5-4	CASSSRTGANYGYTF	TGTGCCAGCAGCTCAAGGACAGGAGCTAACTATGGCTACACCTTC
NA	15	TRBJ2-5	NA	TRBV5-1	CASSLTPSYQETQYF	TGCGCCAGCAGCTTGACACCCTCGTACCAAGAGACCCAGTACTTC
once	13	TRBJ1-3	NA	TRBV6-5	CASLGGGKNTIYF	TGTGCCAGCCTAGGGGGGGGGAAGAACACCATATATTTT
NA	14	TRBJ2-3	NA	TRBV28	CASSSPGNTDTQYF	TGTGCCAGCAGTTCCCCGGGGAACACAGATACGCAGTATTTT
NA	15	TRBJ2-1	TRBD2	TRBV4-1	CASSRSGGSYNEQFF	TGCGCCAGCAGTCGTAGCGGGGGATCTTACAATGAGCAGTTCTTC